This T cell receptor beta chain emerged from a study of Graves' ophthalmopathy and Graves' hyperthyroidism. At the level of the study: Peripheral blood collection took place at initial diagnosis, before any treatment.

In the case of this clonotype: One end of the junction does not line up with germline, which may come from a read error.

This CDR3 comprises 14 residues. Germline lookup yields CDR1 DFQATT and CDR2 SNEGSKA (reference sequence). Transcripts of RNA were the source for amplifying TCR beta CDR3 regions. Scientists carried out first-round RT-PCR using HTBI primers and then a second-round multiplex PCR. TCRdb used MiXCR to reprocess the multiplex PCR reads, holding one entry per CDR3 protein. The sample yields 600,000 to 950,000 distinct CDR3 sequences, roughly two fifths seen once. A duration under 3 months, NOSPECS ≥4, CAS ≥3 and moderate-to-severe activity characterized the donors with ophthalmopathy. This receptor was identified in an adult man with Graves' ophthalmopathy. Sequencing was done on a sample of peripheral blood. The V and J genes are TRBV20-1 and TRBJ1-2; 8 bases line up with TRBD1. CDR3 region: CSARRTGTNYGHTF. CDR3 DNA sequence: TGCAGTGCTAGGCGGACAGGGACGAACTATGGCCACACCTTC.